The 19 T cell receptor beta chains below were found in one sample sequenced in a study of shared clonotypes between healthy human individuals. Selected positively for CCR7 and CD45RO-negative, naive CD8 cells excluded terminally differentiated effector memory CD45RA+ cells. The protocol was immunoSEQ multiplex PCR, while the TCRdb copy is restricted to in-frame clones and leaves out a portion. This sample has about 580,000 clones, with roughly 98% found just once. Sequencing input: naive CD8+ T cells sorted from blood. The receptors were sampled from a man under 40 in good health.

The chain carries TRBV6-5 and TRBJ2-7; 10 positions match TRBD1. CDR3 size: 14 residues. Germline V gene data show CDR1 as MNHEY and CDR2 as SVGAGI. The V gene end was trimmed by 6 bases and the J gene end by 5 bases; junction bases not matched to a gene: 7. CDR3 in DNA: TGTGCCAGCAGACCGGGACAGGGGATGCACGAGCAGTACTTC. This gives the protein CASRPGQGMHEQYF.

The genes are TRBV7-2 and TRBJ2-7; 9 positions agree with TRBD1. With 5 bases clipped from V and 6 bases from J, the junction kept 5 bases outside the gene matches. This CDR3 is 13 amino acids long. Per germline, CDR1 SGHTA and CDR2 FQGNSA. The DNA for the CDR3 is TGTGCCAGCAGCCAGGACAGGGGCGGCGAGCAGTACTTC. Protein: CASSQDRGGEQYF.

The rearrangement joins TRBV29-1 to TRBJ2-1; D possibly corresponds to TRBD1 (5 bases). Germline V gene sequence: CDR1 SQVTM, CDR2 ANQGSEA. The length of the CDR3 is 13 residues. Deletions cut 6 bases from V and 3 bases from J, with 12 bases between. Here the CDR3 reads CSVDITNYNEQFF. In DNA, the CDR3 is TGCAGCGTGGACATTACGAACTACAATGAGCAGTTCTTC.

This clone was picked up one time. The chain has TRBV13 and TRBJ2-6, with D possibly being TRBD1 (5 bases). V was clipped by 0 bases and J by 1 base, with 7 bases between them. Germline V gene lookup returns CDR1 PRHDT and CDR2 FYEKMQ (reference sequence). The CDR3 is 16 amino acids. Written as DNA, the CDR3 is TGTGCCAGCAGCTTAGGGACAGCGTCTGGGGCCAACGTCCTGACTTTC. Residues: CASSLGTASGANVLTF.

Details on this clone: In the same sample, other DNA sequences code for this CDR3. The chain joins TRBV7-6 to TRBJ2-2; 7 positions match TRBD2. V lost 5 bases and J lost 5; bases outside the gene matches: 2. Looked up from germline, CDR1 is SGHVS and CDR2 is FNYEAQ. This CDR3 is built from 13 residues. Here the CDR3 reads CASSLSGTGELFF. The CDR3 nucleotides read TGTGCCAGCAGCCTTAGCGGGACCGGGGAGCTGTTTTTT.

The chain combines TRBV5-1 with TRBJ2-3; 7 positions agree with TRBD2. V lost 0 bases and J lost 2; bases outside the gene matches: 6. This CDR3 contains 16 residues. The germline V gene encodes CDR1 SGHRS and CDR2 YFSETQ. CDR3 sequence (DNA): TGCGCCAGCAGCTTGGAGGCTAGCGGCCACACAGATACGCAGTATTTT. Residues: CASSLEASGHTDTQYF.

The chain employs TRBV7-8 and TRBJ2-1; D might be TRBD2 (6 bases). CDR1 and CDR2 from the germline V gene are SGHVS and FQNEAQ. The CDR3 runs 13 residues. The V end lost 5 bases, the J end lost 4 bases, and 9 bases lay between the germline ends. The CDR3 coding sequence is TGTGCCAGCAGCAGGGGACTTTACAATGAGCAGTTCTTC. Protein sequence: CASSRGLYNEQFF.

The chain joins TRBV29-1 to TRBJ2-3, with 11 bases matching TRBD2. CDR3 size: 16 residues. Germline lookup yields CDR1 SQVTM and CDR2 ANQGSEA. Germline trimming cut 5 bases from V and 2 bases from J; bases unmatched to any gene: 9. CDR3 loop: CSVISGRAEFTDTQYF. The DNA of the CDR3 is TGCAGCGTTATTAGCGGGAGGGCCGAGTTCACAGATACGCAGTATTTT.

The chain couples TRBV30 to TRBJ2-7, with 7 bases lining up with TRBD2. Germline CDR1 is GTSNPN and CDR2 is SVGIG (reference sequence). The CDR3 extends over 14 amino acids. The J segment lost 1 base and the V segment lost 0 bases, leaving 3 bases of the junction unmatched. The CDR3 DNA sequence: TGTGCCTGGAGTGTCGCGGGACTATCCTACGAGCAGTACTTC. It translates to CAWSVAGLSYEQYF.

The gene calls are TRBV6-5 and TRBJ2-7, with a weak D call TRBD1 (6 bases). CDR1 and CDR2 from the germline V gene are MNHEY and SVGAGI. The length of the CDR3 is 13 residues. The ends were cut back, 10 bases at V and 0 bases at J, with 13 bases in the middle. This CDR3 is CATQTGPSYEQYF. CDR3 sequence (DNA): TGTGCCACCCAAACAGGGCCCTCCTACGAGCAGTACTTC.

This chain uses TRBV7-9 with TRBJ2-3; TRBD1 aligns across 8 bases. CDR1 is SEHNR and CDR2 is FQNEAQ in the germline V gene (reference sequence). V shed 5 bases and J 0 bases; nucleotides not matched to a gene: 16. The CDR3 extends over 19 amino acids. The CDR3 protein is CASSTRQGSGGASTDTQYF. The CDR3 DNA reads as TGTGCCAGCAGCACTAGACAGGGGAGCGGAGGGGCTAGCACAGATACGCAGTATTTT.

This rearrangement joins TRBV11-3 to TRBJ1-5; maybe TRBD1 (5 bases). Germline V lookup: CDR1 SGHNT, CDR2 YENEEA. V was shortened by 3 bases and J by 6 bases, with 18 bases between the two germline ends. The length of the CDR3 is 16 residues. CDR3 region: CASSFAIHQGSQPQHF. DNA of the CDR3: TGTGCCAGCAGCTTCGCAATACATCAGGGTAGTCAGCCCCAGCATTTT.

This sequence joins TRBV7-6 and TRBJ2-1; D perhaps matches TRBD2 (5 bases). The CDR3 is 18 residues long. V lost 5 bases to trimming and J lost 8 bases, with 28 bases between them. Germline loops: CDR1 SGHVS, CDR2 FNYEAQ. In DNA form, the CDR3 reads TGTGCCAGCAGCCCAATCGCCGCCGGGATTAGGCTCGCCCATGAGCAGTTCTTC. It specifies CASSPIAAGIRLAHEQFF.

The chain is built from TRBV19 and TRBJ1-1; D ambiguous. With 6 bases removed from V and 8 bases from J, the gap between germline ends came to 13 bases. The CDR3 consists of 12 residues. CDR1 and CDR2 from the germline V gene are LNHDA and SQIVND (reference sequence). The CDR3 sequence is CASSPGDPEAFF. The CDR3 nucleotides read TGTGCCAGTAGCCCTGGGGATCCCGAAGCTTTCTTT.

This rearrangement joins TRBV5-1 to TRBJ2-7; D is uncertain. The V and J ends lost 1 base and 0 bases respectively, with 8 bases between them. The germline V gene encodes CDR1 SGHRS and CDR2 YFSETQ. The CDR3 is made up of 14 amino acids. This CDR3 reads CASSLYVGSYEQYF. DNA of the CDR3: TGCGCCAGCAGCTTGTATGTGGGCTCCTACGAGCAGTACTTC.

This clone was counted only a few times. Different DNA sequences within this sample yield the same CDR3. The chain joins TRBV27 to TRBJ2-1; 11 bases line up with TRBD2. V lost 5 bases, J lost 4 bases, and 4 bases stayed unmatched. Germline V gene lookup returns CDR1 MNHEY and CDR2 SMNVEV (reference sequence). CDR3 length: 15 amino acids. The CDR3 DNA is TGTGCCAGCAGTCCCGGGACTAGCGGTTACAATGAGCAGTTCTTC. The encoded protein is CASSPGTSGYNEQFF.

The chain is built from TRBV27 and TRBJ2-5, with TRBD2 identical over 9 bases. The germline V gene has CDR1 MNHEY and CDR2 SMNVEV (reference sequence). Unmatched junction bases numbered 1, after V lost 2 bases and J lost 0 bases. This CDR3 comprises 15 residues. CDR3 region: CASSLAGGDQETQYF. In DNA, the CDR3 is TGTGCCAGCAGTTTAGCGGGAGGGGACCAAGAGACCCAGTACTTC.

CDR3 sequence reads: CASSEGTSGGTDTQYF. Written as DNA, the CDR3 is TGTGCCAGCAGCGAAGGGACTAGCGGAGGCACAGATACGCAGTATTTT. The rearrangement uses TRBV9 and TRBJ2-3, with 11 bases identical to TRBD2. Germline V gene sequence: CDR1 SGDLS, CDR2 YYNGEE. The CDR3 covers 16 residues. J gave up 1 base and V 3 bases, and 4 bases lay outside the gene matches. Together with reference TRBV9 and TRBJ2-3, the CDR3 gives the full variable domain: DSGVTQTPKHLITATGQRVTLRCSPRSGDLSVYWYQQSLDQGLQFLIQYYNGEERAKGNILERFSAQQFPDLHSELNLSSLELGDSALYFCASSEGTSGGTDTQYFGPGTRLTVL.

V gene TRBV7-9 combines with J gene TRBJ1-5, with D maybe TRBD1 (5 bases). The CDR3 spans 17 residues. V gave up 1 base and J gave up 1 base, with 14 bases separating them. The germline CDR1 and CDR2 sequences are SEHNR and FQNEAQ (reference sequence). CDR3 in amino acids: CASSLGRGDSSNQPQHF. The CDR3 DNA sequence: TGTGCCAGCAGCTTAGGGAGGGGCGACAGCAGCAATCAGCCCCAGCATTTT.